This TCR beta chain emerged from a study of T cells expressing NK-cell markers. Reprocessing the 5' RACE reads, TCRdb reports a single entry for every CDR3 protein and omits DNA. The listing records some 150,000 distinct CDR3 sequences. This CDR3 is 19 amino acids long. Germline values: CDR1 ENHRY, CDR2 SYGVKD. The origin of this receptor is a man aged 18 to 29 in good health. The chain joins TRBV10-3 to TRBJ2-5; TCRdb picks TRBD1, but there is no DNA to check that call. The sequenced material came from blood T cells: a sorted CD56 or NKG2C T cell subset, CD4+ or CD8+ T cells, or bulk PBMC T cells (not recorded which). CDR3 amino acids: CAISESIWRDRVYQETQYF.